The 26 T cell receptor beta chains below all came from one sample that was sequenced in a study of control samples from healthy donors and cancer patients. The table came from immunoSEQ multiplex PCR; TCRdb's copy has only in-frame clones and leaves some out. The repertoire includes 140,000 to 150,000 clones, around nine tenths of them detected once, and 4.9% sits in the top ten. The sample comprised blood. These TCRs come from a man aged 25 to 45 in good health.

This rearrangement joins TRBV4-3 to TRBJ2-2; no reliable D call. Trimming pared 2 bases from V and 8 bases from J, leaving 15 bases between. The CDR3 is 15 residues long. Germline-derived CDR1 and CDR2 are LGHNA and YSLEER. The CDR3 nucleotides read TGCGCCAGCAGCCAATTTACGACATTTGCGGGGGAGCTGTTTTTT. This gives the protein CASSQFTTFAGELFF.

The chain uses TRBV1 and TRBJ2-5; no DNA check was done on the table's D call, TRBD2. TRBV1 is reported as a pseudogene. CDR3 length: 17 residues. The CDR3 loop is CTSSHELLAGVGETQYF. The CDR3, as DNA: TGCACCAGCAGCCATGAGCTACTAGCGGGAGTGGGGGAGACCCAGTACTTC.

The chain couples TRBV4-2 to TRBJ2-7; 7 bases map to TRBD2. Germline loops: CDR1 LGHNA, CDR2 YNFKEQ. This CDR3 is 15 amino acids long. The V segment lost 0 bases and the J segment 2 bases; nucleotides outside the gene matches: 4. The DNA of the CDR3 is TGTGCCAGCAGCCAAGATCGGGGGGACCCCTACGAGCAGTACTTC. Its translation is CASSQDRGDPYEQYF.

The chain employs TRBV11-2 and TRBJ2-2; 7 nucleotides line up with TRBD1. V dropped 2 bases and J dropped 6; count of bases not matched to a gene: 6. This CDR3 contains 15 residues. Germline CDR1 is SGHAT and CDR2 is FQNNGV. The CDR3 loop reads CASSLLGGEAGELFF. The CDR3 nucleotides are TGTGCCAGCAGCTTACTAGGGGGCGAAGCCGGGGAGCTGTTTTTT.

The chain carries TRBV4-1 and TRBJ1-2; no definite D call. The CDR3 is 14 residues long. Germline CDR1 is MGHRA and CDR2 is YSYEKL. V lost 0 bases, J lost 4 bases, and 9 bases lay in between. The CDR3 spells CASSQDTRSYGYTF. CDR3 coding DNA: TGCGCCAGCAGCCAAGATACACGGAGCTATGGCTACACCTTC.

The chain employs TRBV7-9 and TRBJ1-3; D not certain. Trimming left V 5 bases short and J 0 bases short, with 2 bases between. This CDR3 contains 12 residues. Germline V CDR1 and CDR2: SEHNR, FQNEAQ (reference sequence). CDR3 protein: CASSLSGNTIYF. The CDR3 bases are TGTGCCAGCAGCCTCTCTGGAAACACCATATATTTT.

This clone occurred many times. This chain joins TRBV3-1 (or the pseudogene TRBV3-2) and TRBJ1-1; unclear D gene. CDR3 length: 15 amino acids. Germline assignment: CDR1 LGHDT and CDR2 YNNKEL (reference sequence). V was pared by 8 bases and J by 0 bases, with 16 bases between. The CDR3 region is CASQIGGRVNTEAFF. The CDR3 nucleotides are TGTGCCAGCCAAATTGGCGGAAGGGTGAACACTGAAGCTTTCTTT.

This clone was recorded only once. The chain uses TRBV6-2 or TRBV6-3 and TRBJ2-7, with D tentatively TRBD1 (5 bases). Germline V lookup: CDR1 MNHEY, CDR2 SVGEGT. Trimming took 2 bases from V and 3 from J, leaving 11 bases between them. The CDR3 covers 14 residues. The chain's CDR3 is CASSYPQGRYEQYF. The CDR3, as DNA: TGTGCCAGCAGTTACCCCCAGGGCCGCTACGAGCAGTACTTC.

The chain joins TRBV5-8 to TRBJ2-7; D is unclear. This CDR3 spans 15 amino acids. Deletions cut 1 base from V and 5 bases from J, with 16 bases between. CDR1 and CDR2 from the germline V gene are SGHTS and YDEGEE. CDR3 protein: CASSLRWTPSDEQYF. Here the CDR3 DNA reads TGTGCCAGCAGCTTGAGATGGACCCCTTCGGACGAGCAGTACTTC.

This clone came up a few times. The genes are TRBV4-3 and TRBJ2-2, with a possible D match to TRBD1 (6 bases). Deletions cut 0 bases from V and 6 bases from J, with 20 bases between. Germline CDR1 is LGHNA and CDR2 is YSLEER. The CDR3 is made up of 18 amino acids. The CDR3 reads CASSQDVAGAVLAGELFF. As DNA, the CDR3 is TGCGCCAGCAGCCAAGATGTGGCAGGGGCCGTCTTAGCCGGGGAGCTGTTTTTT.

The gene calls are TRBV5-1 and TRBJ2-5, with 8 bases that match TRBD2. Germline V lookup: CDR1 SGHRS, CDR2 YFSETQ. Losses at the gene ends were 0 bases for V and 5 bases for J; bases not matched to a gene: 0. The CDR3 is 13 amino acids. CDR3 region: CASSLGGRETQYF. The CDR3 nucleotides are TGCGCCAGCAGCTTGGGCGGGAGGGAGACCCAGTACTTC.

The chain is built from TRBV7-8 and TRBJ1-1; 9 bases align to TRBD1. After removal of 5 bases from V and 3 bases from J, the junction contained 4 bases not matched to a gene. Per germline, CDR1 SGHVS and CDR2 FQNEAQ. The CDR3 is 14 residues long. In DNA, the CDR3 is TGTGCCAGCAGCCTGGACAGGGGTGACACTGAAGCTTTCTTT. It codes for CASSLDRGDTEAFF.

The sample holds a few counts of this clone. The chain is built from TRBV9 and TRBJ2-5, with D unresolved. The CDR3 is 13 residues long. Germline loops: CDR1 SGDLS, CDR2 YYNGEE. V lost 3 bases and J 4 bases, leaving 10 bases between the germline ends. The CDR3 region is CASSASGSETQYF. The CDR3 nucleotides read TGTGCCAGCAGCGCCTCGGGCTCAGAGACCCAGTACTTC.

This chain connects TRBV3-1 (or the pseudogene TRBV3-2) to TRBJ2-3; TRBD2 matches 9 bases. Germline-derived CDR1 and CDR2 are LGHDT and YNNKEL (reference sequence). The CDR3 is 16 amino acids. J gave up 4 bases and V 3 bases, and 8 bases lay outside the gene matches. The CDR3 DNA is TGTGCCAGCAGCCAGTCTTCGGCGGGAGGGTCAGATACGCAGTATTTT. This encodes CASSQSSAGGSDTQYF.

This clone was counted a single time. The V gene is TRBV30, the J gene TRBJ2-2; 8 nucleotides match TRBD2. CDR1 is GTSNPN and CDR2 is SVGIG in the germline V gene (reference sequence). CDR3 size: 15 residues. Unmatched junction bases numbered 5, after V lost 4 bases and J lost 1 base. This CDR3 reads CAWIPGLVNTGELFF. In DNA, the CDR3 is TGTGCCTGGATCCCGGGACTAGTGAACACCGGGGAGCTGTTTTTT.

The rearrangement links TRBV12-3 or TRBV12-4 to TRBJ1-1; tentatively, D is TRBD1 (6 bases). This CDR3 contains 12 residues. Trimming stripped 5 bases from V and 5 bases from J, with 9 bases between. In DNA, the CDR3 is TGTGCCAGCAGTCTCAGGGGAACTGAAGCTTTCTTT. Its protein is CASSLRGTEAFF.

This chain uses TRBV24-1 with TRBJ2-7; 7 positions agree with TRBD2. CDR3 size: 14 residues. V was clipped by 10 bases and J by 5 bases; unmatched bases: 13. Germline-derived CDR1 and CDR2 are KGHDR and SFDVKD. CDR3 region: CATSEQGGTDEQYF. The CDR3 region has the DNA TGTGCCACTTCGGAGCAGGGAGGGACCGACGAGCAGTACTTC.

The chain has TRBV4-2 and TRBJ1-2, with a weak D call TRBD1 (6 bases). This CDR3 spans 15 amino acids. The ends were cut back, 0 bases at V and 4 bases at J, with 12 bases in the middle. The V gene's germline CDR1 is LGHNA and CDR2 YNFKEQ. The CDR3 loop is CASSQDRGGSYGYTF. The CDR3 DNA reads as TGTGCCAGCAGCCAAGATCGGGGGGGCAGCTATGGCTACACCTTC.

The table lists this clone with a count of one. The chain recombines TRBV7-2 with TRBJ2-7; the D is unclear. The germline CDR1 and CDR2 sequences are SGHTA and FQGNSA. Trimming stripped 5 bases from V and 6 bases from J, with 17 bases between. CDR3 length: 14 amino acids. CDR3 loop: CASSPRTRKVEQYF. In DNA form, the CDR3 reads TGTGCCAGCAGCCCGAGGACCCGGAAGGTCGAGCAGTACTTC.

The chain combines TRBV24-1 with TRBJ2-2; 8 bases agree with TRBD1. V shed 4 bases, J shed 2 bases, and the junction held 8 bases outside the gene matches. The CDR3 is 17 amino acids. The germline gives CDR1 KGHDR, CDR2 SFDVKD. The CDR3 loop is CATSESTGARNTGELFF. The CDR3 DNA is TGTGCCACCAGTGAGTCGACAGGGGCCCGAAACACCGGGGAGCTGTTTTTT.

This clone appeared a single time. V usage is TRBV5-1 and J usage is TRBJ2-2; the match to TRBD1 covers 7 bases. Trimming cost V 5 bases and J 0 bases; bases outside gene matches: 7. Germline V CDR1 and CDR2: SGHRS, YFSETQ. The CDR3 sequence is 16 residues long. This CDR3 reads CASRPPGQTNTGELFF. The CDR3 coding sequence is TGCGCCAGCAGACCACCGGGACAGACGAACACCGGGGAGCTGTTTTTT.

The CDR3 loop reads CASSEGGTTLHEQYF. DNA for the CDR3: TGTGCCAGCAGTGAAGGGGGGACAACTCTCCACGAGCAGTACTTC. The chain combines TRBV2 with TRBJ2-7; D may be TRBD1 (6 bases). The CDR3 loop spans 15 amino acids. V was clipped by 1 base and J by 5 bases, with 15 bases between them. Germline V gives CDR1 SNHLY, CDR2 FYNNEI.

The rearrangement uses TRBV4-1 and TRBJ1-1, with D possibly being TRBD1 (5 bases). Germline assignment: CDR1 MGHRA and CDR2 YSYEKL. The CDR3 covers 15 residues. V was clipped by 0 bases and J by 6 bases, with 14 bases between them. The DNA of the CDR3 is TGCGCCAGCAGCCAAGATCGGGGCACCTTAGCTGAAGCTTTCTTT. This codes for CASSQDRGTLAEAFF.

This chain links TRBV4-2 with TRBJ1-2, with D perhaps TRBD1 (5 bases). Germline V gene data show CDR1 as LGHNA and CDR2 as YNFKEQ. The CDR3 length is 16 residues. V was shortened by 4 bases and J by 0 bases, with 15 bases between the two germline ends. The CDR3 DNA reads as TGTGCCAGCAGCCCGCGGTTAGGGGCTTCTAACTATGGCTACACCTTC. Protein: CASSPRLGASNYGYTF.

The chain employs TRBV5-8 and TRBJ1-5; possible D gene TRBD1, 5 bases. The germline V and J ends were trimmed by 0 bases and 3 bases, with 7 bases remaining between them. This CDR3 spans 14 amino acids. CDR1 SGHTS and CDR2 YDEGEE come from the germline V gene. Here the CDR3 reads CASSLGQLNQPQHF. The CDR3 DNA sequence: TGTGCCAGCAGCTTGGGACAGCTCAATCAGCCCCAGCATTTT. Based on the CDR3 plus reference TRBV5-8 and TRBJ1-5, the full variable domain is EAGVTQSPTHLIKTRGQQATLRCSPISGHTSVYWYQQALGLGLQFLLWYDEGEERNRGNFPPRFSGRQFPNYSSELNVNALELEDSALYLCASSLGQLNQPQHFGDGTRLSIL.

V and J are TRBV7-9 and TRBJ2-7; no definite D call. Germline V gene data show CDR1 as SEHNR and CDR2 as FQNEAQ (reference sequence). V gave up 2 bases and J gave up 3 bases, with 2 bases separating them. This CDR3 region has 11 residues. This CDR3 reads CASSLLYEQYF. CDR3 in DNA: TGTGCCAGCAGCTTACTCTACGAGCAGTACTTC.